These 18 T cell receptor beta chains were all obtained from the same sample, sequenced in a study of regulatory T cells in long-lasting Graves disease. Libraries of TCR beta came from iRepertoire HTBI primers plus Arm-PCR of CDR3 regions. TCRdb re-called the multiplex PCR reads through MiXCR, storing one row per CDR3 protein. This sample has about 440,000 distinct CDR3 sequences, with under 15% found just once. Time point here: newly diagnosed GD, antithyroid drugs for less than 3 months. Following extraction of RNA from PBMCs, that RNA was used to make the TCR library. The data also belong to a second study, concerning T cells in Graves' hyperthyroidism and ophthalmopathy.

The material sequenced was peripheral blood mononuclear cells (PBMCs), taken at new diagnosis, from a patient treated with antithyroid drugs. The origin of the receptors is a woman in her thirties with Graves disease.

This clonotype appeared many times. V gene TRBV2 combines with J gene TRBJ1-5; no clear D. The CDR3 runs 14 residues. Trimming shortened V by 0 bases and J by 3 bases, and 6 bases separated the two germline ends. Germline V gives CDR1 SNHLY, CDR2 FYNNEI. DNA for the CDR3: TGTGCCAGCAGTGAAGCGGGATCCAATCAGCCCCAGCATTTT. Residues: CASSEAGSNQPQHF.

This clonotype was seen only a few times. This chain uses TRBV2 with TRBJ2-3, with D perhaps matching TRBD2 (6 bases). Germline CDR1 and CDR2: SNHLY and FYNNEI. This CDR3 spans 15 amino acids. The germline V and J ends were trimmed by 2 bases and 5 bases, with 14 bases remaining between them. The CDR3 is CASSERRDSGDTQYF. For the CDR3, the DNA is TGTGCCAGCAGTGAAAGGAGGGATAGTGGAGATACGCAGTATTTT.

This clonotype has at least ten counts. The J gene is TRBJ2-3, the V gene TRBV13; D not resolved. The CDR3 has 14 amino acids. Trimming removed 5 bases at V and 7 bases at J, with 16 bases between. Germline-derived CDR1 and CDR2 are PRHDT and FYEKMQ (reference sequence). This CDR3 reads CASSTRNSFYTQYF. The CDR3 DNA follows: TGTGCCAGCAGCACCCGTAACTCCTTTTATACGCAGTATTTT.

V gene TRBV30 combines with J gene TRBJ2-5; a possible D gene is TRBD1 (6 bases). The germline gives CDR1 GTSNPN, CDR2 SVGIG (reference sequence). V lost 0 bases and J lost 4, with 15 bases in between. CDR3 length equals 15 residues. The CDR3 loop is CAWSVPTGIVETQYF. Written as DNA, the CDR3 is TGTGCCTGGAGTGTTCCAACAGGGATTGTAGAGACCCAGTACTTC.

This clonotype was seen a few times. In nucleotides, the CDR3 is TGTGCCAGCTCACCTACCGGACAGGGTAATCAGCCCCAGCATTTT. Its protein product is CASSPTGQGNQPQHF. V gene TRBV18 combines with J gene TRBJ1-5; 8 bases fit TRBD1. CDR1 KGHSH and CDR2 LQKENI come from the germline V gene. The CDR3 runs to 15 residues. Losses at the gene ends were 3 bases for V and 4 bases for J; bases not matched to a gene: 5.

This clonotype was picked up many times. The chain combines TRBV20-1 with TRBJ2-7; maybe TRBD2 (5 bases). CDR3 length: 14 amino acids. Trimming removed 5 bases at V and 7 bases at J, with 21 bases between. CDR1 is DFQATT and CDR2 is SNEGSKA in the germline V gene (reference sequence). Here the CDR3 reads CSAGVGHGMDEQYF. The CDR3 nucleotides read TGCAGTGCTGGCGTTGGTCACGGGATGGATGAGCAGTACTTC.

CDR3 in DNA: TGTGCCAGCAGTTACGAACAGATTAATTCACCCCTCCACTTT. This codes for CASSYEQINSPLHF. This chain uses TRBV6-5 with TRBJ1-6; D gene ambiguous. In germline, CDR1 is MNHEY, CDR2 SVGAGI. This CDR3 comprises 14 residues. Trimming left V 2 bases short and J 6 bases short, with 8 bases between.

There are a few counts of this clonotype. The chain recombines TRBV12-5 with TRBJ2-7; either TRBD1 or TRBD2 may fit D (5 bases each). This CDR3 contains 13 residues. Per germline, CDR1 LGHNT and CDR2 FRNRAP. V lost 9 bases and J lost 2, with 14 bases in between. For the CDR3, the DNA is TGTGCTAGCCTACGGGGCGCCACCTACGAGCAGTACTTC. Amino acids: CASLRGATYEQYF.

At least ten counts were recorded for this clonotype. V is TRBV30 and J is TRBJ1-5; D is unresolved. Trimming took off 3 bases at V and 2 bases at J, with 8 bases between the two ends. CDR3 size: 13 residues. Germline CDR1 is GTSNPN and CDR2 is SVGIG (reference sequence). The CDR3 DNA follows: TGTGCCTGGAGAGGTGTCGGCAATCAGCCCCAGCATTTT. Translation: CAWRGVGNQPQHF. Complete variable domain (other parts from reference TRBV30 and TRBJ1-5): SQTIHQWPATLVQPVGSPLSLECTVEGTSNPNLYWYRQAAGRGLQLLFYSVGIGQISSEVPQNLSASRPQDRQFILSSKKLLLSDSGFYLCAWRGVGNQPQHFGDGTRLSIL.

This clonotype was seen many times. This rearrangement joins TRBV11-1 to TRBJ2-3; perhaps TRBD1 as D (7 bases). V shed 5 bases and J shed 0 bases, with 24 bases lying between them. The CDR3 spans 19 residues. Germline loops: CDR1 SGHAT, CDR2 FQDESV (reference sequence). DNA for the CDR3: TGTGCCAGCAGCGGCTTAAGGAGGGGGCACCGTGCTAGCACAGATACGCAGTATTTT. It translates to CASSGLRRGHRASTDTQYF. Supplemented by reference TRBV11-1 and TRBJ2-3, the full variable domain reads EAEVAQSPRYKITEKSQAVAFWCDPISGHATLYWYRQILGQGPELLVQFQDESVVDDSQLPKDRFSAERLKGVDSTLKIQPAELGDSAMYLCASSGLRRGHRASTDTQYFGPGTRLTVL.

This clonotype has a count of ten or more. The V and J genes are TRBV6-1 and TRBJ2-3; TRBD2 matches 8 bases. The CDR3 totals 16 residues. Germline V CDR1 and CDR2: MNHNS, SASEGT. The V gene end was trimmed by 7 bases and the J gene end by 6 bases; junction bases not matched to a gene: 15. DNA of the CDR3: TGTGCCAGCAACAAGAGAGACCCAGTAGCGGGGGATACGCAGTATTTT. Its translation is CASNKRDPVAGDTQYF.

The table lists this clonotype with many counts. The chain carries TRBV18 and TRBJ2-7; D not resolved. Trimming removed 0 bases at V and 1 base at J, with 13 bases between. CDR1 and CDR2 (germline): KGHSH, LQKENI. CDR3 length: 16 amino acids. DNA of the CDR3: TGTGCCAGCTCACCACCTGGGCGGAAGAGTTCCTACGAGCAGTACTTC. It yields the protein CASSPPGRKSSYEQYF.

This chain connects TRBV2 to TRBJ2-4; D is unresolved. Trimming cost V 3 bases and J 0 bases, with 12 bases left between them. The CDR3 loop spans 16 amino acids. Per the germline V gene, CDR1 is SNHLY and CDR2 is FYNNEI. The CDR3 region is CASSDTRRIAKNIQYF. For the CDR3, the DNA is TGTGCCAGCAGTGATACTCGGCGGATAGCCAAAAACATTCAGTACTTC.

This clonotype was observed a few times. This chain uses TRBV4-2 with TRBJ2-5; 9 bases fit TRBD2. J gave up 4 bases and V 4 bases, and 13 bases lay outside the gene matches. Per germline, CDR1 LGHNA and CDR2 YNFKEQ. This CDR3 has 17 amino acids. The CDR3 DNA sequence: TGTGCCAGCAGCCGACACATAGCGGGAGACGCTGCAGAGACCCAGTACTTC. Residues: CASSRHIAGDAAETQYF.

This clonotype was counted many times. This chain joins TRBV20-1 and TRBJ1-4; TRBD1 is a possible D gene (5 bases). The CDR3 is 15 amino acids. Per germline, CDR1 DFQATT and CDR2 SNEGSKA (reference sequence). Trimming pared 6 bases from V and 8 bases from J, leaving 22 bases between. The CDR3, as DNA: TGCAGTGCCAGGGAGGCAGAGAGCCTTAAAGAAAAACTGTTTTTT. It specifies CSAREAESLKEKLFF.

A note on this clonotype: A much larger clone is a single base away; this may be a read error. The chain carries TRBV30 and TRBJ2-5; no clear D. Germline V lookup: CDR1 GTSNPN, CDR2 SVGIG (reference sequence). V lost 0 bases and J lost 4, with 15 bases in between. The CDR3 is 15 residues long. DNA for the CDR3: TGTGCCTGGAGTGTAACCCCCCTTTGGCCAGAGACCCAGTACTTC. Protein sequence: CAWSVTPLWPETQYF.

This clonotype was counted many times. The chain combines TRBV24-1 with TRBJ1-2, with D maybe TRBD1 (6 bases). Deletions cut 4 bases from V and 2 bases from J, with 13 bases between. Germline V gene data show CDR1 as KGHDR and CDR2 as SFDVKD. This CDR3 contains 15 residues. The CDR3 nucleotides are TGTGCCACCAGTGACTCAGGGGTACTCAACTATGGCTACACCTTC. It translates to CATSDSGVLNYGYTF.

This clonotype showed up many times. This chain joins TRBV24-1 and TRBJ2-5, with 8 bases aligning to TRBD1. CDR1 is KGHDR and CDR2 is SFDVKD in the germline V gene. V was clipped by 0 bases and J by 4 bases; unmatched bases: 6. The CDR3 has 16 residues. CDR3 DNA sequence: TGTGCCACCAGTGATTTGCGGACAGGGTCAACAGAGACCCAGTACTTC. It encodes CATSDLRTGSTETQYF.